The rows below give T cell receptor beta chains drawn from one sample of a study of cytomegalovirus exposure and HLA in healthy donors. Measured with immunoSEQ multiplex PCR; TCRdb has only the in-frame clones, and not every one. Of some 99,000 clones listed, around nine tenths are singletons. The source material was PBMCs. Receptors originate from a woman younger than 35 in good health and CMV-seronegative. CDR3s include the opening cysteine and the closing phenylalanine or tryptophan. A D gene is named only where the DNA matches it firmly. The size entry is marked missing in some rows and otherwise reads once, few, many or a size class.

v_gene: TRBV7-3; d_gene: TRBD2; abundance: -; len: 14; j_gene: TRBJ2-3; CDR3nt: TGTGCCAGCAGCTCGGGACTAGCCACAGATACGCAGTATTTT; CDR3aa: CASSSGLATDTQYF
v_gene: TRBV23-1; d_gene: -; abundance: -; len: 14; j_gene: TRBJ2-5; CDR3nt: TGCGCCAGCAGCCCGGCGACAGGTCGACAGACCCAGTACTTC; CDR3aa: CASSPATGRQTQYF
v_gene: TRBV14; d_gene: TRBD2; abundance: -; len: 17; j_gene: TRBJ2-1; CDR3nt: TGTGCCAGCAGCCCGCGAAATCCGGGACTAGTCGACAATGAGCAGTTCTTC; CDR3aa: CASSPRNPGLVDNEQFF
v_gene: TRBV27; d_gene: TRBD1; abundance: few; len: 13; j_gene: TRBJ1-2; CDR3nt: TGTGCCAGCCGACCAGCAGGGGGATATGGCTACACCTTC; CDR3aa: CASRPAGGYGYTF
v_gene: TRBV10-3; d_gene: -; abundance: -; len: 11; j_gene: TRBJ2-1; CDR3nt: TGTGCCATCAGTGTTCATAATGAGCAGTTCTTC; CDR3aa: CAISVHNEQFF
v_gene: TRBV11-2; d_gene: -; abundance: -; len: 14; j_gene: TRBJ2-1; CDR3nt: TGTGCCAGCAGCTCCGGACAGCCATACAATGAGCAGTTCTTC; CDR3aa: CASSSGQPYNEQFF
v_gene: TRBV5-1; d_gene: TRBD2; abundance: -; len: 16; j_gene: TRBJ2-5; CDR3nt: TGCGCCAGCAGCTTGGTGGCGGGGGGGCCCCAAGAGACCCAGTACTTC; CDR3aa: CASSLVAGGPQETQYF
v_gene: TRBV18; d_gene: -; abundance: -; len: 13; j_gene: TRBJ1-1; CDR3nt: TGTGCCAGCTCACCCGGGGCGGGGACTGAAGCTTTCTTT; CDR3aa: CASSPGAGTEAFF
v_gene: TRBV5-1; d_gene: TRBD1; abundance: -; len: 18; j_gene: TRBJ1-4; CDR3nt: TGCGCCAGCAGCTCACTCGGGGGACAGGGTGGAAGGAATGAAAAACTGTTTTTT; CDR3aa: CASSSLGGQGGRNEKLFF
v_gene: TRBV11-2; d_gene: -; abundance: -; len: 16; j_gene: TRBJ2-5; CDR3nt: TGTGCCAGCAGCTTAGTATCGGGATATGGTTTGGAGACCCAGTACTTC; CDR3aa: CASSLVSGYGLETQYF
v_gene: TRBV7-2; d_gene: -; abundance: -; len: 15; j_gene: TRBJ2-5; CDR3nt: TGTGCCAGCAGCTTTGAAGGGGCTTTAAGGGAGACCCAGTACTTC; CDR3aa: CASSFEGALRETQYF
v_gene: TRBV29-1; d_gene: TRBD1; abundance: -; len: 13; j_gene: TRBJ1-1; CDR3nt: TGCAGCGTCCCTGGACAGGGAGAGACTGAAGCTTTCTTT; CDR3aa: CSVPGQGETEAFF
v_gene: TRBV18; d_gene: TRBD2; abundance: -; len: 14; j_gene: TRBJ2-5; CDR3nt: TGTGCCAGCTCACTAAGGACTAGGGCGGAGACCCAGTACTTC; CDR3aa: CASSLRTRAETQYF
v_gene: TRBV5-1; d_gene: -; abundance: -; len: 13; j_gene: TRBJ1-5; CDR3nt: TGCGCCAGCAGCCCGCGGGGGGATCAGCCCCAGCATTTT; CDR3aa: CASSPRGDQPQHF
v_gene: TRBV6-6; d_gene: -; abundance: many; len: 15; j_gene: TRBJ2-1; CDR3nt: TGTGCCAGCGGCCAACGGATTAGCGGCCTTAATGAGCAGTTCTTC; CDR3aa: CASGQRISGLNEQFF
v_gene: TRBV1; d_gene: -; abundance: -; len: 14; j_gene: TRBJ2-5; CDR3nt: TGCACCAGCCGCCTAGCGGGGGGGCGAGAGACCCAGTACTTC; CDR3aa: CTSRLAGGRETQYF
v_gene: TRBV7-2; d_gene: TRBD1; abundance: -; len: 15; j_gene: TRBJ1-1; CDR3nt: TGTGCCAGCAACTTAGTAGGGACAGGGCTTACTGAAGCTTTCTTT; CDR3aa: CASNLVGTGLTEAFF
v_gene: TRBV9; d_gene: -; abundance: -; len: 14; j_gene: TRBJ2-7; CDR3nt: TGTGCCAGCACCCCTTCTGGGACACCCTACGAGCAGTACTTC; CDR3aa: CASTPSGTPYEQYF
v_gene: TRBV4-3; d_gene: TRBD1; abundance: -; len: 20; j_gene: TRBJ1-2; CDR3nt: TGCGCCAGCAGCCAAGAATTAGCCCTGGGGACAGGGGGCGGTATCGGTGGCTACACCTTC; CDR3aa: CASSQELALGTGGGIGGYTF
v_gene: TRBV28; d_gene: -; abundance: -; len: 12; j_gene: TRBJ1-2; CDR3nt: TGTGCCAGCAGTCTCCTTACAGGGGGCTACACCTTC; CDR3aa: CASSLLTGGYTF
v_gene: TRBV5-4; d_gene: -; abundance: -; len: 13; j_gene: TRBJ1-1; CDR3nt: TGTGCCAGCAGCCTATGGGGGGGCACTGAAGCTTTCTTT; CDR3aa: CASSLWGGTEAFF
v_gene: TRBV28; d_gene: -; abundance: -; len: 14; j_gene: TRBJ1-1; CDR3nt: TGTGCCAGCAGTCCCCTGGGTAGGGGCCGAGAAGCTTTCTTT; CDR3aa: CASSPLGRGREAFF
v_gene: TRBV5-6; d_gene: -; abundance: -; len: 18; j_gene: TRBJ2-7; CDR3nt: TGTGCCAGCAGCTTGCGACGGACGGGAATGGATCCTTCCTACGAGCAGTACTTC; CDR3aa: CASSLRRTGMDPSYEQYF
v_gene: TRBV7-3; d_gene: -; abundance: -; len: 15; j_gene: TRBJ2-3; CDR3nt: TGTGCCAGCAGCTTAGATGGGGAGGTGTCAGATACGCAGTATTTT; CDR3aa: CASSLDGEVSDTQYF
v_gene: TRBV9; d_gene: -; abundance: few; len: 12; j_gene: TRBJ2-3; CDR3nt: TGTGCCAGCAGCCAAACGGAGGATACGCAGTATTTT; CDR3aa: CASSQTEDTQYF
v_gene: TRBV15; d_gene: -; abundance: -; len: 14; j_gene: TRBJ1-2; CDR3nt: TGTGCCACCAGCAGCCGAACAGGGAATTCCGGCTACACCTTC; CDR3aa: CATSSRTGNSGYTF
v_gene: TRBV11-2; d_gene: TRBD2; abundance: -; len: 17; j_gene: TRBJ2-3; CDR3nt: TGTGCCAGCGCACCCCTAACTAGCGGGAGGACTACAGATACGCAGTATTTT; CDR3aa: CASAPLTSGRTTDTQYF
v_gene: TRBV30; d_gene: TRBD1; abundance: -; len: 13; j_gene: TRBJ1-2; CDR3nt: TGTGCCTGGAGCCTCAGGGGGCAGAATGGCTACACCTTC; CDR3aa: CAWSLRGQNGYTF
v_gene: TRBV28; d_gene: TRBD1; abundance: -; len: 16; j_gene: TRBJ1-2; CDR3nt: TGTGCCAGCAGTTTTGTGGGGGACAGGGTGGGGTATGGCTACACCTTC; CDR3aa: CASSFVGDRVGYGYTF
v_gene: TRBV4-3; d_gene: -; abundance: -; len: 15; j_gene: TRBJ1-2; CDR3nt: TGCGCCAGCAGCCCAAGCCCAGACAGAGACTATGGCTACACCTTC; CDR3aa: CASSPSPDRDYGYTF
v_gene: TRBV15; d_gene: -; abundance: once; len: 15; j_gene: TRBJ2-5; CDR3nt: TGTGCCACCAGCAGAGTAATCGGTTCGGGAGAGACCCAGTACTTC; CDR3aa: CATSRVIGSGETQYF
v_gene: TRBV18; d_gene: -; abundance: -; len: 15; j_gene: TRBJ2-5; CDR3nt: TGTGCCAGCTCACCCACCGACAACGACCTAGAGACCCAGTACTTC; CDR3aa: CASSPTDNDLETQYF
v_gene: TRBV7-9; d_gene: TRBD1; abundance: -; len: 13; j_gene: TRBJ2-7; CDR3nt: TGTGCCAGCAGCTTTTACGACAGGGGCGAGCAGTACTTC; CDR3aa: CASSFYDRGEQYF
v_gene: TRBV30; d_gene: -; abundance: -; len: 16; j_gene: TRBJ2-2; CDR3nt: TGTGCCTGGAGTGTGGGGACAACCGGGACCCCCGGGGAGCTGTTTTTT; CDR3aa: CAWSVGTTGTPGELFF
v_gene: TRBV9; d_gene: TRBD2; abundance: once; len: 15; j_gene: TRBJ2-1; CDR3nt: TGTGCCAGCAGCCCCGGGCACGGGGGGGGTGGGGGGCAGTTCTTC; CDR3aa: CASSPGHGGGGGQFF
v_gene: TRBV2; d_gene: -; abundance: -; len: 13; j_gene: TRBJ1-2; CDR3nt: TGTGCCAGCGGATCAGGACAGAACTATGGCTACACCTTC; CDR3aa: CASGSGQNYGYTF
v_gene: TRBV30; d_gene: TRBD1; abundance: -; len: 14; j_gene: TRBJ2-7; CDR3nt: TGTGCCTGGTCTCCGGGACAGGCACCCTACGAGCAGTACTTC; CDR3aa: CAWSPGQAPYEQYF
v_gene: TRBV7-9; d_gene: -; abundance: -; len: 13; j_gene: TRBJ1-4; CDR3nt: TGTGCCAGCAGCTTGTCAGGTCGGGAAAAACTGTTTTTT; CDR3aa: CASSLSGREKLFF
v_gene: TRBV6-1; d_gene: -; abundance: -; len: 16; j_gene: TRBJ1-3; CDR3nt: TGTGCCAGCAGTGGCCCCGAACACAGCTCTGGAAACACCATATATTTT; CDR3aa: CASSGPEHSSGNTIYF
v_gene: TRBV7-9; d_gene: -; abundance: -; len: 19; j_gene: TRBJ1-2; CDR3nt: TGTGCCAGCAGCTTAGGACCGCGGCCTTCCTTCACATCGGGTTATGGCTACACCTTC; CDR3aa: CASSLGPRPSFTSGYGYTF
v_gene: TRBV13; d_gene: TRBD1; abundance: -; len: 15; j_gene: TRBJ2-7; CDR3nt: TGTGCCAGCAGCTTAGTGGAAGGGGGCGGCCACGAGCAGTACTTC; CDR3aa: CASSLVEGGGHEQYF
v_gene: TRBV9; d_gene: -; abundance: few; len: 13; j_gene: TRBJ1-1; CDR3nt: TGTGCCAGCAGCGCGGGAGAGCGCACTGAAGCTTTCTTT; CDR3aa: CASSAGERTEAFF